This T cell receptor beta chain was identified in a study of T cell repertoires in cytomegalovirus infection. In the study overall: It was recently identified HLA-C-restricted and well-studied HLA-B-restricted CMV epitopes that the study used. Public signatures in TCR beta pointed to CMV infection and matching HLA type. Findings and limits, study-wide: CMV carriers having the relevant HLA were flagged by cumulative public TCR beta family frequency. The ex vivo response showed dominance by HLA-C-restricted CMV-specific TCR beta clonotypes.

The germline V and J ends were trimmed by 4 bases and 0 bases, with 13 bases remaining between them. The CDR3 extends over 16 amino acids. CDR1 is SGHVS, CDR2 FQNEAQ, per germline. With regard to this clonotype: Its antigen is unidentified.

TCRdb fed the reads into MiXCR, producing one record per CDR3 protein. This sample carries fewer than 1,000,000 distinct CDR3 sequences, 30% to 40% of them seen once, and the ten largest clones take 10% to 15%. The gene calls are TRBV7-8 and TRBJ1-5; D call uncertain. The specimen comprised cultured CD8+ T cells from PBMCs, sampled from culture after CMV antigen stimulation. The clonotype comes from a human donor in good health (CMV status not recorded). Some clones in this sample may be carry-over from other donors' samples. The CDR3 sequence: CASSYDTTDSNQPQHF. In DNA form, the CDR3 reads TGTGCCAGCAGCTACGACACAACCGATAGCAATCAGCCCCAGCATTTT.